The sequence of this T cell receptor (beta chain) was determined in a study of T cells in localized non-small cell lung cancer. General study points: Among the tissues sampled, uninvolved adjacent lung had the highest T cell clonality, above tumor. As only one tumor region underwent sequencing, heterogeneity remains possible.

With respect to this clone: What it recognizes is unknown.

Sequenced by immunoSEQ multiplex PCR; TCRdb stores in-frame clones only, minus some. The sample yields around 130,000 clones, 70% to 90% seen once. Deletions cut 0 bases from V and 4 bases from J, with 12 bases between. Germline values: CDR1 LNHNV, CDR2 YYDKDF (reference sequence). This CDR3 contains 15 residues. The clonotype was recovered from an older female donor with stage I lung adenocarcinoma. This chain links TRBV15 with TRBJ2-5; D is unclear. This sample comprised peripheral blood, obtained before any cancer treatment. The CDR3 region has the DNA TGTGCCACCAGCAGAGAGGTGTTGGGTTTAGAGACCCAGTACTTC. Amino acids: CATSREVLGLETQYF.